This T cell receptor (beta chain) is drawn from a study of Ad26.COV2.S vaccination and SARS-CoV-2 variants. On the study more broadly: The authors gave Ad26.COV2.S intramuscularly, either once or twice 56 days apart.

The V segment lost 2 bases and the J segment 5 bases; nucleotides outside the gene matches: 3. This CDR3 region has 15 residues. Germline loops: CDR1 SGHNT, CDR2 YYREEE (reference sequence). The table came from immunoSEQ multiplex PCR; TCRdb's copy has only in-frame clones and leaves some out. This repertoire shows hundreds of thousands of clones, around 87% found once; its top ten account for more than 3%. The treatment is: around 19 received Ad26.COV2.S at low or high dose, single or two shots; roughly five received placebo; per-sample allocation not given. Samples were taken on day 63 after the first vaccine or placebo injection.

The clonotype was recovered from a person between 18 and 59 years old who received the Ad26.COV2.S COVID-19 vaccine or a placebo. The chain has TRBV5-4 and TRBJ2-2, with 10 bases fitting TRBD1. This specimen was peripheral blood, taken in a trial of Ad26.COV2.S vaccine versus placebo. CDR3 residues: CASSFEGQGTGELFF. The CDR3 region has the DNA TGTGCCAGCAGCTTCGAGGGACAGGGGACCGGGGAGCTGTTTTTT.